These 8 T cell receptor beta chains were sequenced from one sample in a study of response to subunit inactivated influenza vaccine. TCRdb passed the RT-PCR reads through MiXCR, listing each CDR3 protein once. The sample contains hundreds of thousands of distinct CDR3 sequences, approximately 7.6% of which appear only once. The sample consisted of PBMCs from blood, taken roughly 24 months after vaccination. These receptors all come from a man aged 45 to 75 who received an inactivated influenza vaccine.

CDR3 protein: CSASSGGYEQYF. CDR3 DNA sequence: TGCAGTGCTAGCTCCGGGGGCTACGAGCAGTACTTC. The rearrangement uses TRBV20-1 and TRBJ2-7, with D perhaps matching TRBD2 (6 bases). Germline assignment: CDR1 DFQATT and CDR2 SNEGSKA (reference sequence). V shed 3 bases and J shed 3 bases, with 9 bases lying between them. The CDR3 totals 12 residues.

The chain has TRBV3-1 and TRBJ2-5; weak D call: TRBD2 (6 bases). The CDR3 is 13 amino acids. V was pared by 4 bases and J by 5 bases, with 11 bases between. CDR1 is LGHDT and CDR2 is YNNKEL in the germline V gene (reference sequence). CDR3 sequence reads: CASSPGLRETQYF. DNA for the CDR3: TGTGCCAGCAGCCCGGGACTCCGGGAGACCCAGTACTTC.

There are a few counts of this clonotype. The genes are TRBV4-3 and TRBJ2-3; 7 nucleotides agree with TRBD1. Per germline, CDR1 LGHNA and CDR2 YSLEER. This CDR3 comprises 14 residues. V lost 6 bases to trimming and J lost 6 bases; unmatched junction nucleotides: 9. CDR3 in amino acids: CASSRQGSADTQYF. The CDR3 DNA sequence: TGCGCCAGCAGTCGACAGGGATCCGCGGATACGCAGTATTTT.

Only a few counts were recorded for this clonotype. CDR3 region: CASSDRTSVRNEQFF. The CDR3 bases are TGCGCCAGCAGCGACCGGACTAGCGTTCGCAATGAGCAGTTCTTC. The chain joins TRBV4-3 to TRBJ2-1; 9 bases line up with TRBD2. Trimming removed 5 bases from V and 6 bases from J; junction bases left unmatched: 8. The CDR3 is 15 residues long. From germline, CDR1 is LGHNA and CDR2 YSLEER.

This clonotype was found once. V is TRBV6-2 or TRBV6-3 and J is TRBJ2-1, with D tentatively TRBD2 (6 bases). The length of the CDR3 is 13 residues. Trimming left V 6 bases short and J 4 bases short, with 10 bases between. In germline, CDR1 is MNHEY, CDR2 SVGEGT. The CDR3 reads CASRLASYNEQFF. The CDR3 DNA reads TGTGCCAGCAGACTAGCATCGTACAATGAGCAGTTCTTC.

This clonotype turned up a few times. V is TRBV2 and J is TRBJ2-3; TRBD1 matches 8 bases. The V gene's germline CDR1 is SNHLY and CDR2 FYNNEI. There are 16 residues in the CDR3. The J segment lost 2 bases and the V segment lost 0 bases, leaving 4 bases of the junction unmatched. The CDR3 nucleotides read TGTGCCAGCAGTGAAGCCCCGACAGGGGACACAGATACGCAGTATTTT. Protein product: CASSEAPTGDTDTQYF.

The V gene is TRBV7-3, the J gene TRBJ1-5; no clear D gene. CDR1 and CDR2 from the germline V gene are SGHTA and FQGTGA. This CDR3 contains 13 residues. V dropped 2 bases and J dropped 7 bases, with 9 bases sitting between them. The CDR3 DNA follows: TGTGCCAGCAGCTTATCCCCCTCACAGCCCCAGCATTTT. This codes for CASSLSPSQPQHF.

There are a few counts of this clonotype. The chain recombines TRBV5-6 with TRBJ2-7; 11 bases align to TRBD1. This CDR3 has 15 amino acids. Germline-derived CDR1 and CDR2 are SGHDT and YYEEEE. Germline trimming cut 5 bases from V and 4 bases from J; bases unmatched to any gene: 8. CDR3 nucleotides: TGTGCCAGCAGAAAAAGGACAGGGGGCCTGTACGAGCAGTACTTC. Protein sequence: CASRKRTGGLYEQYF.